This T cell receptor (beta chain) was retrieved from a study of blood T cell repertoires in COVID-19. How the authors handled the data: Researchers report that nucleated cell counts were estimated from reference gene primer amplification. The table came from immunoSEQ multiplex PCR; TCRdb's copy has only in-frame clones and leaves some out. The V and J calls and clone size come from that table; D and trimming were worked out from the DNA. The sample comprises 490,000 or so clones, 80% to 90% of which are singletons, and around 7.9% rests with the top ten. Deletions cut 8 bases from V and 0 bases from J, with 14 bases between. Germline-derived CDR1 and CDR2 are MNHEY and SMNVEV (reference sequence). The CDR3 spans 15 residues.

This rearrangement joins TRBV27 to TRBJ1-3; perhaps TRBD1 as D (5 bases). Sequenced: PBMCs or T cells enriched from blood (not recorded which). This receptor was obtained from a woman aged 55-70 years who had recovered from COVID-19. CDR3 sequence: CASSLRGVSGNTIYF. The CDR3, as DNA: TGTGCCAGCTCCTTACGGGGGGTCTCTGGAAACACCATATATTTT.